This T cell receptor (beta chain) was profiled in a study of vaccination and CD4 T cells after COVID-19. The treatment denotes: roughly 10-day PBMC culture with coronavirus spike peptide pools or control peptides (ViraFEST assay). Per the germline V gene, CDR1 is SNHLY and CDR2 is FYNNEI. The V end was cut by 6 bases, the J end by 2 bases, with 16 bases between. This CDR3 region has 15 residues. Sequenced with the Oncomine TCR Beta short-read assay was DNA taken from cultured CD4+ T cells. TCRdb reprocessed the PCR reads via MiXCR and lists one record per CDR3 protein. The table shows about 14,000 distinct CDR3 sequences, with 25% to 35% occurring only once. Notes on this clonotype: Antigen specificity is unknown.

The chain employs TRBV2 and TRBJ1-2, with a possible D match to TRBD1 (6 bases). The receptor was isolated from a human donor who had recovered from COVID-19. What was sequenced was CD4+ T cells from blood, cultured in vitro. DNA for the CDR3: TGTGCCAGCAGGACACAGGGTTTAGGGAACTATGGCTACACCTTC. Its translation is CASRTQGLGNYGYTF.